A single sample gave rise to the 8 T cell receptor beta chains below, sequenced in a study of identifying expanded T cells in peripheral blood. Some clones are missing from TCRdb's copy, which holds only in-frame ones; the method was immunoSEQ multiplex PCR. The sample carries approximately 110,000 clones, approximately 90% recorded once. The sequenced material came from blood. The origin of the receptors is a person aged 18 to 75 in good health.

This chain joins TRBV5-1 and TRBJ2-1; D might be TRBD2 (6 bases). Germline loops: CDR1 SGHRS, CDR2 YFSETQ. This CDR3 region has 17 residues. Trimming took off 0 bases at V and 2 bases at J, with 15 bases between the two ends. CDR3 in DNA: TGCGCCAGCAGCTTGGGGTTCGGGAGAACCACCTACAATGAGCAGTTCTTC. As protein: CASSLGFGRTTYNEQFF.

This clone was picked up one time. The rearrangement links TRBV28 to TRBJ2-3, with no clear D. The CDR3 loop spans 13 amino acids. The germline CDR1 and CDR2 sequences are MDHEN and SYDVKM. The V gene lost 5 bases and the J gene lost 1 base, with 7 bases spanning the gap. Written as DNA, the CDR3 is TGTGCCAGCAGTAACAGAGGCACAGATACGCAGTATTTT. Translation: CASSNRGTDTQYF. Variable domain in full (rest from reference TRBV28 and TRBJ2-3): DVKVTQSSRYLVKRTGEKVFLECVQDMDHENMFWYRQDPGLGLRLIYFSYDVKMKEKGDIPEGYSVSREKKERFSLILESASTNQTSMYLCASSNRGTDTQYFGPGTRLTVL.

The chain carries TRBV28 and TRBJ2-7; 14 positions match TRBD2. CDR1 and CDR2 (germline): MDHEN, SYDVKM. With 2 bases clipped from V and 3 bases from J, the junction kept 3 bases outside the gene matches. This CDR3 has 16 amino acids. Here the CDR3 DNA reads TGTGCCAGCAGTTTACTAGGGACTAGCGGGAGCTACGAGCAGTACTTC. Amino acid sequence: CASSLLGTSGSYEQYF. Filled out from reference TRBV28 and TRBJ2-7, the complete variable domain reads DVKVTQSSRYLVKRTGEKVFLECVQDMDHENMFWYRQDPGLGLRLIYFSYDVKMKEKGDIPEGYSVSREKKERFSLILESASTNQTSMYLCASSLLGTSGSYEQYFGPGTRLTVT.

The chain couples TRBV4-1 to TRBJ1-4; 9 positions match TRBD1. J gave up 10 bases and V 0 bases, and 12 bases lay outside the gene matches. This CDR3 has 17 residues. Germline-derived CDR1 and CDR2 are MGHRA and YSYEKL. The CDR3 sequence: CASSQDLGQGPGGKLFF. In DNA form, the CDR3 reads TGCGCCAGCAGCCAAGACTTGGGACAGGGCCCGGGGGGAAAACTGTTTTTT.

V usage is TRBV13 and J usage is TRBJ2-5; 8 nucleotides match TRBD2. The germline V gene encodes CDR1 PRHDT and CDR2 FYEKMQ (reference sequence). This CDR3 has 14 amino acids. V was pared by 5 bases and J by 5 bases, with 7 bases of the junction left unmatched. This CDR3 reads CASSARGGLETQYF. CDR3 coding DNA: TGTGCCAGCAGCGCTCGCGGGGGGCTGGAGACCCAGTACTTC. Looking up the rest from reference TRBV13 and TRBJ2-5 gives the full variable domain: AAGVIQSPRHLIKEKRETATLKCYPIPRHDTVYWYQQGPGQDPQFLISFYEKMQSDKGSIPDRFSAQQFSDYHSELNMSSLELGDSALYFCASSARGGLETQYFGPGTRLLVL.

This clone appeared once. The chain employs TRBV28 and TRBJ1-2, with a possible D match to TRBD1 (6 bases). V lost 6 bases, J lost 1 base, and 12 bases lay in between. There are 14 residues in the CDR3. In germline, CDR1 is MDHEN, CDR2 SYDVKM. CDR3 loop: CASRKGGVNYGYTF. The CDR3 bases are TGTGCCAGCAGGAAAGGGGGAGTTAACTATGGCTACACCTTC.

This chain links TRBV6-4 with TRBJ2-2, with D possibly TRBD2 on 6 matching bases. Per germline, CDR1 MRHNA and CDR2 SNTAGT. This CDR3 spans 13 amino acids. Trimming took off 8 bases at V and 8 bases at J, with 15 bases between the two ends. For the CDR3, the DNA is TGTGCCAGCCGCGGGACTCAAATAGGGGAGCTGTTTTTT. Its translation is CASRGTQIGELFF.

The V and J genes are TRBV5-1 and TRBJ1-2; 11 nucleotides match TRBD1. The CDR3 has 17 residues. Losses at the gene ends were 4 bases for V and 2 bases for J; bases not matched to a gene: 10. In germline, CDR1 is SGHRS, CDR2 YFSETQ. The chain's CDR3 is CASSQDRGRVGNYGYTF. The CDR3 DNA is TGCGCCAGCAGCCAGGACAGGGGGCGCGTGGGGAACTATGGCTACACCTTC.